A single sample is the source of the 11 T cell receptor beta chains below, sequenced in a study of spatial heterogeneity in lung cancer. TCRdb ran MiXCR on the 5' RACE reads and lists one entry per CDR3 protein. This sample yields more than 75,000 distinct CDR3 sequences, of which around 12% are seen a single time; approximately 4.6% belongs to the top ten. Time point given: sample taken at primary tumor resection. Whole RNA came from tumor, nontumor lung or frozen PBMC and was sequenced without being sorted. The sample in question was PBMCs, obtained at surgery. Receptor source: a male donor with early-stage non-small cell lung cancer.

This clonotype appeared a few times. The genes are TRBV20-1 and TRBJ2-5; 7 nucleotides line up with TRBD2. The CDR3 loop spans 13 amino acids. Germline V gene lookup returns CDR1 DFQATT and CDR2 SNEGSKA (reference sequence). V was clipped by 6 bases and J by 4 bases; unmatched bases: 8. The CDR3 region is CSAAPGRAETQYF. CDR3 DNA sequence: TGCAGTGCGGCGCCGGGGAGGGCAGAGACCCAGTACTTC.

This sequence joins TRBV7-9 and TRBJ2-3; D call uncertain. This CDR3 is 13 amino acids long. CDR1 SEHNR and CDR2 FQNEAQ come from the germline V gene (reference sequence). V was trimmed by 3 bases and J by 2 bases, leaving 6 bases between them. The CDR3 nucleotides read TGTGCCAGCAGCTTCCTCCACACAGATACGCAGTATTTT. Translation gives CASSFLHTDTQYF.

CDR3 bases: TGTGCCAGCAGCTTAGCGGTAGCTCTCCAAGAGACCCAGTACTTC. It specifies CASSLAVALQETQYF. J is TRBJ2-5 and V is TRBV7-9, with no clear D. This CDR3 contains 15 residues. CDR1 is SEHNR and CDR2 is FQNEAQ in the germline V gene (reference sequence). The germline V and J ends were trimmed by 0 bases and 1 base, with 9 bases remaining between them.

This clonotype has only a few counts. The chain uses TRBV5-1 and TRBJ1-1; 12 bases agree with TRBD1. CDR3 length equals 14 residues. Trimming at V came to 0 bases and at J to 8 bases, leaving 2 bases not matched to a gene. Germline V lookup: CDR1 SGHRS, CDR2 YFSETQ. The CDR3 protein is CASSLVGTGGEAFF. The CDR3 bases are TGCGCCAGCAGCTTGGTAGGGACAGGGGGCGAAGCTTTCTTT.

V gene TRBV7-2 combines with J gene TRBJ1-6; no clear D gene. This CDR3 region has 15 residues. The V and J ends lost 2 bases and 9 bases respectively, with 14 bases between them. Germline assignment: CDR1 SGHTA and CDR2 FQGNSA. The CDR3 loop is CASSLMSGGSSPLHF. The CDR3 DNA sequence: TGTGCCAGCAGCTTAATGTCCGGCGGTAGTTCACCCCTCCACTTT.

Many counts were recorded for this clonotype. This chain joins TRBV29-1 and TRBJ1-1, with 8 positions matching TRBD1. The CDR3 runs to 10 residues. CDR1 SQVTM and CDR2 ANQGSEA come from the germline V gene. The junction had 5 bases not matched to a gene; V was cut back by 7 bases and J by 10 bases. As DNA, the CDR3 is TGCAGCGCCTCACAGGGGGGAGCTTTCTTT. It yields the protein CSASQGGAFF.

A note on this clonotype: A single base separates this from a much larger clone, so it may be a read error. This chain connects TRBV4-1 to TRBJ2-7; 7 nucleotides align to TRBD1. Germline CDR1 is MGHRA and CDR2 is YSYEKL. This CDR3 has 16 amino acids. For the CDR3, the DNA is TGCGCCAGCTGCCAACGGACAGGTGGAGCCTCCTACGAGCAGTACTTC. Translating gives CASCQRTGGASYEQYF.

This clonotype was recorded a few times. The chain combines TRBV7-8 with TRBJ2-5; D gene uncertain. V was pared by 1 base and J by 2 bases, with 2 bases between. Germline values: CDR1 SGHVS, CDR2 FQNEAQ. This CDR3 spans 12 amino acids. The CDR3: CASSLGQETQYF. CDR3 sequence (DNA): TGTGCCAGCAGCTTAGGTCAAGAGACCCAGTACTTC.

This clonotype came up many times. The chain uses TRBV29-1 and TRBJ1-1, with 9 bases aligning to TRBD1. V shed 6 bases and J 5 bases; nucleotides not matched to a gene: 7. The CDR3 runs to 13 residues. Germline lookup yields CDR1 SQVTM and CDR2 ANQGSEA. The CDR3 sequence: CSVPGQGRTEAFF. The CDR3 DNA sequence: TGCAGCGTCCCCGGACAGGGGAGGACTGAAGCTTTCTTT.

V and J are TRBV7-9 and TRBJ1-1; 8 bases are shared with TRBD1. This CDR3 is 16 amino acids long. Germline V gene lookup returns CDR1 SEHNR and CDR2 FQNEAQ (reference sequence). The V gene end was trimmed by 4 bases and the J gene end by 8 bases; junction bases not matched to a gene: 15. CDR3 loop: CASSSPPTGGSTEAFF. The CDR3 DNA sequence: TGTGCCAGCAGCTCTCCGCCAACAGGGGGTTCTACCGAAGCTTTCTTT.

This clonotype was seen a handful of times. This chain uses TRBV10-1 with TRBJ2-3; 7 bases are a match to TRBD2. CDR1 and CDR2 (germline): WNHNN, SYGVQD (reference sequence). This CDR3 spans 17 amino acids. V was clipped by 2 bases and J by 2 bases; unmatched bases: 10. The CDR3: CASSEQSSGAPTDTQYF. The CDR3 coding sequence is TGCGCCAGCAGTGAGCAATCTAGCGGAGCCCCCACAGATACGCAGTATTTT.